These T cell receptor beta chains were read from a single sample in a study of T-cell reconstitution after alpha-beta-depleted transplantation in children. TCRdb redid the calling of the PCR reads with MiXCR, one entry per CDR3 protein. The table lists about 460,000 distinct CDR3 sequences, 9.5% to 12% of them singletons. Source: PBMCs, mostly from graft donor cells, taken 180 days after TCRalphabeta/CD19-depleted stem cell transplant. These receptors all come from a female patient aged 2 to 10 who had a stem cell transplant for aplastic anemia, so the T cells may come from the graft donor. Both conserved end residues are part of each CDR3. Each record gives: V gene, J gene, CDR3 protein.

TRBV24-1	TRBJ2-2	CATSGASQFKGLFF
TRBV6-5	TRBJ2-1	CASSYRDRTNNEQFF
TRBV7-2	TRBJ2-7	CASSLEPGTSNQYF
TRBV2	TRBJ2-3	CANAPGLRTPDTQYF
TRBV4-3	TRBJ1-2	CASSQDSGQATNTF
TRBV27	TRBJ1-3	CASSLSGTGFLGNTIYF
TRBV29-1	TRBJ1-5	CSVIWDRNEPQHF
TRBV7-6	TRBJ1-5	CASNVRWVYQPQHF
TRBV7-2	TRBJ2-3	CASSPLRGDNTDTQYF
TRBV6-5	TRBJ2-1	CASRRGRNEQFF
TRBV5-1	TRBJ2-5	CASSFGDKYQETQYF
TRBV11-2	TRBJ2-5	CASSLDGVGLADQETQYF
TRBV29-1	TRBJ1-1	CSVERTGAGAEAFF
TRBV20-1	TRBJ1-2	CSARVVGQGRPLDGYTF
TRBV7-2	TRBJ2-7	CASSSHPSGRAYEQYF
TRBV4-3	TRBJ1-1	CASSQDWRGRRAFF
TRBV20-1	TRBJ2-1	CSAERGGGANEQFF
TRBV7-8	TRBJ1-3	CASRVGGNTIYF
TRBV6-5	TRBJ1-1	CASRPGDRILSGEAFF
TRBV20-1	TRBJ2-1	CSARQGPNLYNEQFF
TRBV10-3	TRBJ2-3	CATLLTDRADTQYF
TRBV6-2/TRBV6-3	TRBJ2-5	CASSYTILGGDETQYF
TRBV18	TRBJ1-2	CASSPNRGYTF
TRBV6-5	TRBJ1-2	CASSYEGRVTSFNGYTF
TRBV6-4	TRBJ1-4	CASRTGDVPDKEKLFF
TRBV29-1	TRBJ2-1	CSVEPLGTSEQFF
TRBV3-1	TRBJ2-7	CASTPGTSPYEQYF
TRBV29-1	TRBJ2-7	CSVETAYEQYF
TRBV29-1	TRBJ1-2	CSVSGDNYGYTF
TRBV7-2	TRBJ1-1	CASSQYGNTEAFF
TRBV7-6	TRBJ1-1	CASSHMGAEAFF
TRBV20-1	TRBJ2-5	CSATLTGGGVTQYF
TRBV27	TRBJ2-2	CASTRLALNTGELFF
TRBV10-3	TRBJ1-2	CAISESSGNGYTF
TRBV12-3/TRBV12-4	TRBJ1-1	CASSWVRGQEAFF
TRBV4-1	TRBJ2-1	CASSQKLGSYNEQFF
TRBV29-1	TRBJ1-1	CSVIQRVGATEAFF
TRBV5-1	TRBJ2-3	CASSLTGRVTDTQYF
TRBV6-1	TRBJ1-2	CASSRDLRGGYGYTF
TRBV6-2/TRBV6-3	TRBJ2-4	CASSYSSGIRRAVAKNIQYF
TRBV7-9	TRBJ2-7	CASSRTGLYEQYF
TRBV14	TRBJ2-1	CASSQGLAFNEQFF
TRBV6-2/TRBV6-3	TRBJ1-5	CASTRTGGNQPQHF
TRBV11-2	TRBJ2-3	CASSLAFDTQYF
TRBV7-2	TRBJ1-2	CASSSNRQSTINYGYTF
TRBV6-2/TRBV6-3	TRBJ2-7	CASSSGGPTSGRPLTGQYF
TRBV12-3/TRBV12-4	TRBJ2-5	CASVGLPGAVGETQYF
TRBV7-8	TRBJ2-1	CASSLISFSLSYNEQFF
TRBV6-1	TRBJ1-1	CASRISIGRRNTEAFF
TRBV5-1	TRBJ2-7	CASSLTGGSFEQYF
TRBV3-1	TRBJ2-3	CASSERTSGNTDTQYF
TRBV12-3/TRBV12-4	TRBJ2-7	CASRVQGTTYEQYF
TRBV20-1	TRBJ2-1	CSAPPGQHNEQFF
TRBV5-5	TRBJ1-5	CASSQDRDQPQHF
TRBV7-2	TRBJ1-4	CASSLAKGGLNEKLFF